This TCR beta chain emerged from a study of monozygotic twins with inflammatory bowel disease. TCRdb reprocessed the 5' RACE reads; each CDR3 protein has one entry and no DNA is given. The table for this sample gives tens of thousands of distinct CDR3 sequences. CDR3 length: 13 residues. Germline CDR1 reads SGHAT; CDR2 reads FQNNGV. As to this clonotype: Its target is not known.

Blood samples of 2 to 3 ml were drawn from every donor. Broader study findings: Healthy co-twins, by inverse Simpson, had higher TCRbeta diversity than their siblings with IBD. Support was absent for any single strong signal or clonotype linked to IBD.

Sequenced: blood. The receptor comes from a human donor with ulcerative colitis or Crohn's disease, or a healthy co-twin of an affected twin (not recorded which). V usage is TRBV11-2 and J usage is TRBJ1-5. Here the CDR3 reads CASSLYRDQPQHF.